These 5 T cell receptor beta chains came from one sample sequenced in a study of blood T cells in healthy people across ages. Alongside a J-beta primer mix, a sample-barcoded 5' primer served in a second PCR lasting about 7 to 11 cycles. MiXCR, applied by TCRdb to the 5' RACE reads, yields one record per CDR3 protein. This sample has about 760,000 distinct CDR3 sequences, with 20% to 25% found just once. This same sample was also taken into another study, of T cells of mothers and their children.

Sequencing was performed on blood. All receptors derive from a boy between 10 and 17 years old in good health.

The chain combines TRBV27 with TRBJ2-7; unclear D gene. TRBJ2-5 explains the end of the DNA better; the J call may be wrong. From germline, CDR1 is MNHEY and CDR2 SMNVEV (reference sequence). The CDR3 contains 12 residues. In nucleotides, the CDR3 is TGTGCCAGCACCCTCAGCCAAGAGACCCAGTACTTC. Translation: CASTLSQETQYF.

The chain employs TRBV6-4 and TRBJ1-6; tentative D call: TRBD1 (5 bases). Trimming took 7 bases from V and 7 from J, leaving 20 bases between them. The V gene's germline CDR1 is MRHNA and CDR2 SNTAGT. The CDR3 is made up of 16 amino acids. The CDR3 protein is CASTRLRQSKNSPLHF. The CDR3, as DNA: TGTGCCAGCACCCGACTCCGACAGAGTAAAAATTCACCCCTCCACTTT.

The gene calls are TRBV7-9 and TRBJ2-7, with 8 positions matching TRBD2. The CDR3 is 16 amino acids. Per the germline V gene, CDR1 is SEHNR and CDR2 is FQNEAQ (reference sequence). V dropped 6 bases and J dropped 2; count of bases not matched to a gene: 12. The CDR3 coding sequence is TGTGCCAGCAGGTTCTCAGACGGGGGGGTCGCCTACGAGCAGTACTTC. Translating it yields CASRFSDGGVAYEQYF. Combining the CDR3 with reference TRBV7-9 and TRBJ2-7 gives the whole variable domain DTGVSQNPRHKITKRGQNVTFRCDPISEHNRLYWYRQTLGQGPEFLTYFQNEAQLEKSRLLSDRFSAERPKGSFSTLEIQRTEQGDSAMYLCASRFSDGGVAYEQYFGPGTRLTVT.

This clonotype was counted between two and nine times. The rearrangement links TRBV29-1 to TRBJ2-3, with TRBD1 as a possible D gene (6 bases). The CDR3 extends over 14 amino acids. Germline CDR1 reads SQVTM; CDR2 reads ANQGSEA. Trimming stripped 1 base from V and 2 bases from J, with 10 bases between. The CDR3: CSVEAGVATDTQYF. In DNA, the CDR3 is TGCAGCGTTGAAGCAGGGGTCGCCACAGATACGCAGTATTTT.

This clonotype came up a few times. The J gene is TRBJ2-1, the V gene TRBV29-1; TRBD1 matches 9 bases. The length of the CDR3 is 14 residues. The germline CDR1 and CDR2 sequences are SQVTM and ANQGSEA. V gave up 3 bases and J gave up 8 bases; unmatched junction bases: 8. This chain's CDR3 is CSVETGGGGYEQFF. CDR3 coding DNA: TGCAGCGTTGAGACAGGGGGAGGGGGGTATGAGCAGTTCTTC.